The T cell receptor beta chain described here comes from a study of blood T cell repertoires in COVID-19. As for the study in general: Both acute and convalescent COVID-19 samples were obtained from the United States, Italy and Spain. Nucleic acid was either cDNA or gDNA, and it came from T cells, B-cell-depleted T cells, or PBMCs.

Germline V lookup: CDR1 SGHAT, CDR2 FQNNGV. Trimming took 5 bases from V and 4 from J; bases not matched to a gene: 11. The CDR3 has 16 amino acids. In the original analysis: Amplification with reference gene primers provided the estimates of nucleated cell counts. TCRdb's table, derived via immunoSEQ multiplex PCR, lists solely in-frame clones and lacks some. That table is the source of V, J and clone size, and D and trimming were worked out from the DNA. The sample yields 90,000 to 120,000 clones, roughly 90% seen once. The material sequenced was peripheral blood. This sequence joins TRBV11-2 and TRBJ2-7; 10 bases line up with TRBD1. The clonotype originates from a man aged 40-49 years with active or convalescent COVID-19. The CDR3 bases are TGTGCCAGCAGCCCACTTAGGGACAGGGGAATGTACGAGCAGTACTTC. This codes for CASSPLRDRGMYEQYF.